This T cell receptor beta chain was recorded in a study of blood T cell repertoires in COVID-19. Per the germline V gene, CDR1 is SGHAT and CDR2 is FQNNGV. The CDR3 runs 15 residues. With 1 base removed from V and 4 bases from J, the gap between germline ends came to 12 bases. The data were produced by immunoSEQ multiplex PCR, yet TCRdb's version contains in-frame clones alone and is incomplete. This sample has a few hundred thousand clones; approximately 87% occur once, and the top ten carry about 9.4%. The sequenced sample was peripheral blood. This chain uses TRBV11-2 with TRBJ2-3; a weak D match, TRBD2 (6 bases). The source is a woman aged 25 to 39 with COVID-19, enrolled during active disease. CDR3 protein: CASSLGTTYADTQYF. The CDR3 region has the DNA TGTGCCAGCAGCTTAGGGACTACCTACGCAGATACGCAGTATTTT.